This T cell receptor beta chain was found in a study of T cell repertoires in enteric fever (dated 2018 in TCRdb). As for the study more broadly: The Salmonella-specific repertoire of circulating effector CD4+ T cells was reconstructed from volunteers who had been experimentally challenged with Salmonella Typhi or Paratyphi A. Mass cytometry was used to identify circulating effector CD4+ T cells responding to Salmonella infection. T cells, including ex vivo, were stained with tetramers that had been loaded with variants of the CdtB(105-125) peptide (SP110Y, ST110H). The researchers paired unbiased single-cell cloning with mass cytometry, and they also applied T cell receptor sequencing alongside live fluorescence barcoding. General study outcomes and caveats: Cross-reactive responses against distantly related Salmonella serovars, as well as clones recognizing antigens unique to S. Typhi or S. Paratyphi A, were included among the expanded clonotypes. The accumulation of T cells that did not cross-react between serovars appeared to be driven by single amino acid variations in CdtB and PhoN, the immunodominant proteins. S. Typhi- and S. Paratyphi A-specific immunodominant T cell antigens were identified as HlyE and CdtB, respectively.

The germline V gene provides CDR1 SGHRS and CDR2 YFSETQ. The CDR3 runs 15 amino acids, cysteine and phenylalanine included. Of all the DNA, just the CDR3 is kept, 45 bases in frame from base 1. Trimming costs V 0 bases and J 7 bases, and their ends lie 16 bases apart. Sequencing used an Illumina MiSeq. TCRdb redid the processing of the public reads, applying fastp at Q25 and MiXCR, and retained in-frame beta chains. Each CDR3 protein gets just one entry, which takes the most common genes and DNA from the rows behind it. In this sample the table shows about 1,600 distinct CDR3 sequences, about 35% of which occur a single time. The ten biggest clones cover over 15% of the sample. This clonotype is medium-sized (0.01 to 0.1%) in its sample. Its antigen is not yet known. Within one base of it there is no much larger clone, and no base qualities were kept.

This chain joins TRBV5-1 to TRBJ2-5; the best D guess is TRBD2, with 6 bases matching. The source is a human donor with Salmonella enteric fever, either typhoid or paratyphoid (not recorded which). The source material was CCR7- CD38- CD4+ T cells from PBMCs. The DNA sequence reads TGCGCCAGCAGCTTGGATCCGGGGACTGCGGGGACCCAGTACTTC. It translates as CASSLDPGTAGTQYF.